The clone carrying this TCR beta chain was seen a handful of times. The antigen is not known. This sample is part of a study of CD8+CD57+ T cells in acquired aplastic anemia. On the study more broadly: When averaged, DNA from sorted CD4+ and CD8+ cells came to about 2.9 ug. Healthy donors gave 10 million to 11 million reads on average for CD4+ cells. Study-level points and caveats: A set of around 30 CD8+ CDR3 sequences was shared between patients and controls, and these sequences appeared highly expressed in patients.

CDR1 and CDR2 (germline): LGHNA, YSLEER. The ends lost 4 bases at V and 8 bases at J; junction bases unmatched: 5. This CDR3 is 15 amino acids long. Genomic DNA constituted the template upon which TCR beta VDJ and CDR3 profiling was performed. MiXCR was run by TCRdb on the reads, yielding one entry per CDR3 protein. The table records 150,000 to 200,000 distinct CDR3 sequences, 40% to 55% of them present only once. V and J are TRBV4-3 and TRBJ1-6; TRBD1 agrees at 10 bases. This clonotype was obtained from a human donor in good health. The sequenced sample consisted of sorted CD4+, CD8+, or CD8+CD57+ T cells (not recorded which) from PBMCs. The CDR3 loop reads CASSPGTGEDSPLHF. DNA for the CDR3: TGCGCCAGCAGCCCCGGGACAGGGGAGGATTCACCCCTCCACTTT.